This T cell receptor (beta chain) emerged from a study of blood T cell repertoires in COVID-19. Study in general: From T cells, B-cell-depleted T cells, or PBMCs came the material, which was cDNA or gDNA.

Original analysis: Reference gene primer amplification gave nucleated cell count estimates. Method: immunoSEQ multiplex PCR; TCRdb's copy keeps in-frame clones and lacks some. For V, J and clone size, that table is used; D and trimming come from the DNA. Here the sample spans around 200,000 clones, 80% to 85% being singletons. Patients of the Seattle cohort, enrolled during active infection, were followed longitudinally. Germline V gives CDR1 LNHDA, CDR2 SQIVND (reference sequence). This CDR3 is built from 17 residues. J was trimmed by 5 bases and V by 4 bases; bases with no gene match: 12. This TCR was recovered from a middle-aged woman with COVID-19, enrolled during active disease. Sequenced: peripheral blood. The gene calls are TRBV19 and TRBJ2-1; 9 bases are a match to TRBD1. The CDR3: CASSTQGQGIEDNEQFF. The DNA of the CDR3 is TGTGCCAGTAGTACGCAGGGACAGGGAATCGAGGACAATGAGCAGTTCTTC.